This passage covers 12 T cell receptor beta chains from one sample sequenced in a study of shared clonotypes between healthy human individuals. Positively selected for CCR7, the CD45RO-negative cells used as naive CD8 cells excluded terminally differentiated effector memory CD45RA+ cells. The protocol was immunoSEQ multiplex PCR, while the TCRdb copy is restricted to in-frame clones and leaves out a portion. This repertoire shows some 2.1 million clones, approximately 94% found once; its top ten account for around 1.1%. The material sequenced was naive CD8+ T cells sorted from blood. All receptors derive from a man aged 18 to 29 in good health.

This rearrangement joins TRBV19 to TRBJ2-3; D not resolved. The germline CDR1 and CDR2 sequences are LNHDA and SQIVND (reference sequence). Trimming took off 3 bases at V and 3 bases at J, with 16 bases between the two ends. This CDR3 region has 16 residues. CDR3 in DNA: TGTGCCAGTAGTATGAGTAGTATGGCAGCTACAGATACGCAGTATTTT. This sequence encodes CASSMSSMAATDTQYF.

The rearrangement links TRBV7-9 to TRBJ1-2; 10 positions agree with TRBD1. This CDR3 is built from 15 residues. Germline lookup yields CDR1 SEHNR and CDR2 FQNEAQ (reference sequence). V shed 1 base, J shed 5 bases, and the junction held 4 bases outside the gene matches. CDR3 sequence reads: CASSLVLGQGYGYTF. As DNA, the CDR3 is TGTGCCAGCAGCTTAGTTCTGGGACAGGGGTATGGCTACACCTTC.

This chain uses TRBV9 with TRBJ2-4; D could derive from TRBD1 or TRBD2 (6 bases each). The CDR3 spans 14 residues. CDR1 is SGDLS, CDR2 YYNGEE, per germline. V dropped 2 bases and J dropped 9 bases, with 15 bases sitting between them. The CDR3 DNA follows: TGTGCCAGCAGCGTTAATCACGAGGGGGGCATTCAGTACTTC. Its translation is CASSVNHEGGIQYF.

This sequence joins TRBV10-1 and TRBJ2-1, with D uncertain. The V and J ends lost 4 bases and 0 bases respectively, with 10 bases between them. The CDR3 has 15 residues. Per the germline V gene, CDR1 is WNHNN and CDR2 is SYGVQD (reference sequence). The CDR3 DNA sequence: TGCGCCAGCAGTGCAGGAAGGAGCTCCTACAATGAGCAGTTCTTC. It is translated as CASSAGRSSYNEQFF.

The CDR3 loop reads CASSYVTSGTSYEQYF. The DNA of the CDR3 is TGTGCCAGCAGTTACGTCACTAGCGGGACCTCCTACGAGCAGTACTTC. The V gene is TRBV6-5, the J gene TRBJ2-7; 10 bases fit TRBD2. Germline V lookup: CDR1 MNHEY, CDR2 SVGAGI. This CDR3 is built from 16 residues. After removal of 2 bases from V and 0 bases from J, the junction contained 4 bases not matched to a gene.

This chain connects TRBV4-3 to TRBJ1-1; D is possibly TRBD1 (5 bases). Trimming pared 1 base from V and 5 bases from J, leaving 20 bases between. Germline loops: CDR1 LGHNA, CDR2 YSLEER. This CDR3 region has 17 residues. This CDR3 is CASSQGGVGGGETEAFF. In nucleotides, the CDR3 is TGCGCCAGCAGCCAAGGTGGAGTGGGGGGAGGTGAGACTGAAGCTTTCTTT.

The chain links TRBV9 to TRBJ2-1; the match to TRBD2 covers 7 bases. CDR3 length: 16 amino acids. Germline assignment: CDR1 SGDLS and CDR2 YYNGEE. After removal of 0 bases from V and 2 bases from J, the junction contained 5 bases not matched to a gene. In DNA, the CDR3 is TGTGCCAGCAGCGTAGGGGGAGGGAATCCCTACAATGAGCAGTTCTTC. It encodes CASSVGGGNPYNEQFF.

The chain couples TRBV4-1 to TRBJ2-7, with 10 bases that match TRBD1. The V gene's germline CDR1 is MGHRA and CDR2 YSYEKL. The CDR3 totals 15 residues. Unmatched junction bases numbered 3, after V lost 4 bases and J lost 0 bases. The CDR3 loop reads CASSPRDRGSYEQYF. The CDR3, as DNA: TGCGCCAGCAGCCCCCGGGACAGGGGCTCCTACGAGCAGTACTTC.

J is TRBJ1-2 and V is TRBV10-3, with TRBD1 identical over 11 bases. The CDR3 totals 13 residues. Germline-derived CDR1 and CDR2 are ENHRY and SYGVKD. The V segment lost 6 bases and the J segment 5 bases; nucleotides outside the gene matches: 2. This CDR3 reads CAIRGTGGYGYTF. CDR3 coding DNA: TGTGCCATCAGGGGGACAGGGGGATATGGCTACACCTTC.

This sequence joins TRBV1 and TRBJ2-2; no check of the table's D call, TRBD1, against the DNA was made. TRBV1 is a pseudogene segment. This CDR3 has 15 residues. CDR3: CTSSPRTGGTGELFF. CDR3 nucleotides: TGCACCAGCAGCCCCAGGACAGGGGGAACCGGGGAGCTGTTTTTT.

With regard to this clone: Other DNA sequences in this sample translate to the same CDR3. The chain has TRBV2 and TRBJ2-3; a possible D gene is TRBD2 (6 bases). The germline gives CDR1 SNHLY, CDR2 FYNNEI. This CDR3 region has 14 residues. Trimming shortened V by 3 bases and J by 2 bases, and 9 bases separated the two germline ends. The CDR3 region has the DNA TGTGCCAGCAGTGAGGGAGGTTCCACAGATACGCAGTATTTT. Amino acid sequence: CASSEGGSTDTQYF.

V and J are TRBV7-8 and TRBJ1-2; D remains ambiguous. Trimming pared 1 base from V and 3 bases from J, leaving 9 bases between. In germline, CDR1 is SGHVS, CDR2 FQNEAQ. The CDR3 totals 14 residues. CDR3 in amino acids: CASSLVPGDYGYTF. The CDR3 nucleotides read TGTGCCAGCAGCTTAGTCCCGGGAGACTATGGCTACACCTTC.